This T cell receptor beta chain was recovered during a study of blood T cell repertoires in COVID-19 (dated by TCRdb to 2019 to 2021). Regarding the complete study: The collaborator samples originated in the United States, Italy and Spain and spanned the acute and convalescent phases of COVID-19. The material from the prospective study consisted of cDNA or gDNA derived from T cells, B-cell-depleted T cells, or PBMCs. Subjects who had been exposed to COVID-19, were actively infected with it, or had recovered from it provided the deeply sampled blood TCRbeta repertoires that made up the dataset. The repertoires were released in a freely available public database meant as a resource for research on the immune response to SARS-CoV-2. Samples came from the ongoing ImmuneRACE study (first 160 participants) plus 1,254 subjects from 6 global collaborators. A de-identified subject ID, COVID-19 status, age in years and sex were almost always included in the sample metadata. Where available, HLA class I and class II types were taken from metadata supplied by the sample provider and were not determined by assay-based typing.

As concerns this clone: This receptor's antigen is unknown. The sample holds no much larger clone one base away, and base qualities are not on file.

V and J are trimmed by 5 bases and 0 bases, and the gene matches miss 6 bases of the junction. The germline V gene (reference sequence) supplies CDR1 MNHEY and CDR2 SMNVEV. From cysteine to phenylalanine, the CDR3 is 16 amino acids long. Only CDR3 DNA is held: 48 bases, read in frame from base 1. At one collaborating source in Seattle, patients were enrolled during active infection and were followed longitudinally through the course of disease. Collaborating institutions collected whole blood in K2EDTA tubes following their own protocols. For TCRbeta analysis, collaborators shipped samples in one of three forms: frozen whole blood, isolated PBMCs, or DNA extracted from either of those sample types. Study-wide conclusions, independent of this receptor: Clinical and demographic metadata were provided uncurated, with the amount varying by source and participant.

TCRbeta CDR3 regions were amplified from genomic DNA by means of the immunoSEQ Assay, a bias-controlled multiplex PCR. The published analysis was carried out like this. The number of nucleated cells in each sample was estimated from the amplification of reference gene primers within the assay. Sequence reads were collapsed and filtered to measure the absolute abundance of every unique TCRbeta CDR3 rearrangement. For each sample, productive Simpson clonality was calculated as the square root of Simpson's diversity index over productive rearrangements. Not all clones reach the TCRdb copy of this immuneACCESS table, which keeps in-frame sequences only. Checked studies attribute under half of the gap to unresolved V genes and leave the rest unexplained. Clone size and V and J calls were adopted from that table, with D and trimming inferred from the DNA. Counted in this sample were 150,000 to 200,000 clones; 82% of them appeared once. The top ten clones comprise about 8% of the sample.

The sequenced material came from peripheral blood. Here the chain combines TRBV27 and TRBJ1-1, and TRBD1 aligns with 10 junction nucleotides. This clonotype was sampled from a woman aged 60 to 75 with COVID-19, enrolled during active disease. CDR3 loop: CASSLDRGLVNTEAFF. The nucleotide sequence is TGTGCCAGCAGTCTCGACAGGGGGCTGGTGAACACTGAAGCTTTCTTT.